These 11 T cell receptor beta chains share one sample of origin, sequenced in a study of CD8 T cells in Susac syndrome. RNA in amounts of roughly 0.5 to 1 ug was reverse transcribed with random hexamers. TCRdb re-called the immunoSEQ multiplex PCR reads with MiXCR, one entry per CDR3 protein. The sample carries some 18,000 distinct CDR3 sequences, around 95% recorded once. Specimen: CD8+ T cells from PBMCs. These receptor sequences come from a human donor in good health.

This clonotype showed up just once. This rearrangement joins TRBV3-1 to TRBJ2-3, with 7 bases lining up with TRBD2. This CDR3 comprises 18 residues. With V trimmed by 1 base and J by 2 bases, 12 bases remained unmatched. The germline gives CDR1 LGHDT, CDR2 YNNKEL (reference sequence). DNA of the CDR3: TGTGCCAGCAGCCAAGTAAGGGGTGCGGGAGTTAACACAGATACGCAGTATTTT. As protein: CASSQVRGAGVNTDTQYF.

The rearrangement joins TRBV7-8 to TRBJ2-7; D might be TRBD1 (5 bases). In germline, CDR1 is SGHVS, CDR2 FQNEAQ. There are 15 residues in the CDR3. V dropped 5 bases and J dropped 6 bases, with 20 bases sitting between them. In nucleotides, the CDR3 is TGTGCCAGCAGCATTGATGGTCGTCCTAGGGGCGAGCAGTACTTC. Its translation: CASSIDGRPRGEQYF. Variable domain in full (rest from reference TRBV7-8 and TRBJ2-7): GAGVSQSPRYKVAKRGQDVALRCDPISGHVSLFWYQQALGQGPEFLTYFQNEAQLDKSGLPSDRFFAERPEGSVSTLKIQRTQQEDSAVYLCASSIDGRPRGEQYFGPGTRLTVT.

CDR3: CASSPKVGANVLTF. CDR3 in DNA: TGTGCCAGCAGTCCTAAAGTTGGGGCCAACGTCCTGACTTTC. This chain uses TRBV2 with TRBJ2-6; D ambiguous. The germline V gene encodes CDR1 SNHLY and CDR2 FYNNEI. The CDR3 spans 14 residues. V lost 5 bases, J lost 3 bases, and 8 bases lay in between. Filled out from reference TRBV2 and TRBJ2-6, the complete variable domain reads EPEVTQTPSHQVTQMGQEVILRCVPISNHLYFYWYRQILGQKVEFLVSFYNNEISEKSEIFDDQFSVERPDGSNFTLKIRSTKLEDSAMYFCASSPKVGANVLTFGAGSRLTVL.

This clonotype was counted a single time. V gene TRBV29-1 combines with J gene TRBJ2-1; D is possibly TRBD1 or TRBD2 (5 bases each). With 5 bases removed from V and 10 bases from J, the gap between germline ends came to 12 bases. From germline, CDR1 is SQVTM and CDR2 ANQGSEA. The CDR3 has 11 amino acids. The CDR3 DNA follows: TGCAGCGTTACCGGGGACGGAGAGCAGTTCTTC. Its translation is CSVTGDGEQFF.

This sequence joins TRBV4-2 and TRBJ2-3; D might be TRBD1 or TRBD2, each matching 5 bases. Trimming removed 0 bases at V and 7 bases at J, with 14 bases between. CDR1 and CDR2 from the germline V gene are LGHNA and YNFKEQ. The CDR3 length is 15 residues. The CDR3 DNA is TGTGCCAGCAGCCAAGAGGATCAGGGAGAGAATACGCAGTATTTT. As protein: CASSQEDQGENTQYF.

This chain uses TRBV19 with TRBJ2-1; 7 nucleotides match TRBD1. CDR1 and CDR2 from the germline V gene are LNHDA and SQIVND (reference sequence). The CDR3 extends over 15 amino acids. V dropped 6 bases and J dropped 4; count of bases not matched to a gene: 9. The chain's CDR3 is CASSRDSPLYNEQFF. The CDR3 DNA sequence: TGTGCCAGTAGCAGGGACAGCCCGCTTTACAATGAGCAGTTCTTC.

This rearrangement joins TRBV7-9 to TRBJ2-3, with D unclear. Germline V gene data show CDR1 as SEHNR and CDR2 as FQNEAQ (reference sequence). The CDR3 consists of 13 residues. Trimming took off 4 bases at V and 6 bases at J, with 11 bases between the two ends. CDR3 in amino acids: CASSSTLRDTQYF. CDR3 nucleotide sequence: TGTGCCAGCAGCTCCACCCTAAGGGATACGCAGTATTTT.

This clonotype occurred a few times. V usage is TRBV4-2 and J usage is TRBJ2-5; 9 positions agree with TRBD2. J lost 2 bases, V lost 1 base, and 5 bases had no gene match. The CDR3 length is 16 residues. Germline V gives CDR1 LGHNA, CDR2 YNFKEQ. This CDR3 is CASSQAGGRGQETQYF. CDR3 DNA sequence: TGTGCCAGCAGCCAAGCTGGCGGGAGGGGTCAAGAGACCCAGTACTTC.

The J gene is TRBJ2-7, the V gene TRBV7-7; 9 bases fit TRBD1. CDR1 is SSHAT and CDR2 is FNYEAQ in the germline V gene (reference sequence). The CDR3 loop spans 16 amino acids. The chain's CDR3 is CASSSIKGQGVYEQYV. The CDR3 region has the DNA TGTGCTAGCAGCTCCATCAAGGGACAGGGAGTCTACGAGCAGTACGTC.

The chain recombines TRBV29-1 with TRBJ2-7; D not certain. The germline V and J ends were trimmed by 2 bases and 0 bases, with 14 bases remaining between them. From germline, CDR1 is SQVTM and CDR2 ANQGSEA. The CDR3 covers 15 residues. CDR3 region: CSVELHDGSSYEQYF. The CDR3 region has the DNA TGCAGCGTTGAACTCCATGACGGCAGCTCCTACGAGCAGTACTTC.

The chain joins TRBV10-3 to TRBJ2-7; 9 nucleotides match TRBD2. The CDR3 runs to 16 residues. Losses at the gene ends were 3 bases for V and 3 bases for J; bases not matched to a gene: 9. Per germline, CDR1 ENHRY and CDR2 SYGVKD. For the CDR3, the DNA is TGTGCCATCAGTGATGTTGGTAGCGGGAGTGACTACGAGCAGTACTTC. This sequence encodes CAISDVGSGSDYEQYF.